This T cell receptor beta chain was captured in a study of T cell responses to AZD1222 COVID-19 vaccine. About this clone: As yet, its antigen is unknown.

TCRdb keeps only in-frame clones here, not all; method: immunoSEQ multiplex PCR. Of 130,000 or so clones listed, approximately 90% were seen once; the top ten hold 7.2%. Study results and caveats: CD4 TCRs linked to vaccination spanned spike, dominating at 160-218 and 743-854.

The CDR3 spans 13 residues. The germline V gene encodes CDR1 WSHSY and CDR2 SAAADI. Trimming left V 2 bases short and J 3 bases short, with 8 bases between. Sequences were derived from peripheral blood, sampled on day 0 of AZD1222 vaccination. This receptor was taken from an adult in good health. The chain employs TRBV10-2 and TRBJ2-7, with D tentatively TRBD1 (5 bases). The CDR3 reads CASSERGDYEQYF. The CDR3 nucleotides are TGCGCCAGCAGTGAGAGGGGTGACTACGAGCAGTACTTC.